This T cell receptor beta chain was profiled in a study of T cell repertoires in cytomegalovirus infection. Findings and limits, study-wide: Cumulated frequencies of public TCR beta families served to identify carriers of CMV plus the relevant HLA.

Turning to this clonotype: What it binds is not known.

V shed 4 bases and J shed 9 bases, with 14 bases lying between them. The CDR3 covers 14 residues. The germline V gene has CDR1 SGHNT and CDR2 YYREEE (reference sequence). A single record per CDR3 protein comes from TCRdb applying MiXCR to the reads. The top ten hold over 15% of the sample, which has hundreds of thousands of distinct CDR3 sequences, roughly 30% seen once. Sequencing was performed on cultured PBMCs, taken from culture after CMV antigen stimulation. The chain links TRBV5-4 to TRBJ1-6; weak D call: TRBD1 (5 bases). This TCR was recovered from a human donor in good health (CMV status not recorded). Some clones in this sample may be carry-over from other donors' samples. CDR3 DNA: TGTGCCAGCAGCACAAGAGGGGCCCCTTCACCCCTCCACTTT. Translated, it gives CASSTRGAPSPLHF.